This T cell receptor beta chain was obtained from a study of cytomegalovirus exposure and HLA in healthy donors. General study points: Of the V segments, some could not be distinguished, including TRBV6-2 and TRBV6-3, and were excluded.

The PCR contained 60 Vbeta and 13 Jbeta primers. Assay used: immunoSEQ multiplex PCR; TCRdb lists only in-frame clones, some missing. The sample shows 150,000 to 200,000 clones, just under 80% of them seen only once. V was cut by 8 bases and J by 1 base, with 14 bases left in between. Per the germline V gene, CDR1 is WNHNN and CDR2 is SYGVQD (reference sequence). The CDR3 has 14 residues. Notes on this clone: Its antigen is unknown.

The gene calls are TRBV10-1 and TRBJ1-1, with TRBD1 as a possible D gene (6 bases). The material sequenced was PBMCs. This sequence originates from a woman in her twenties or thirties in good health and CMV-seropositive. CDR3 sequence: CASSGTPSNTEAFF. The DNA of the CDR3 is TGCGCCAGCTCCGGGACACCCTCGAACACTGAAGCTTTCTTT.